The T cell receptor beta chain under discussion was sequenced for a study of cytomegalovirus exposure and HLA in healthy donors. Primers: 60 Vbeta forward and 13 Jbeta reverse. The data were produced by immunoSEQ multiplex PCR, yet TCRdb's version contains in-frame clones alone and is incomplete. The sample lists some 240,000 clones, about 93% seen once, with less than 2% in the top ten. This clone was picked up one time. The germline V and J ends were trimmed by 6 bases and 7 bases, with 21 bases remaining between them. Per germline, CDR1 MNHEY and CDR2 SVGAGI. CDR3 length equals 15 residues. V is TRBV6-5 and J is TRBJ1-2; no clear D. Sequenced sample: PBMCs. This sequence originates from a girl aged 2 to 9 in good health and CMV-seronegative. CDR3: CASSSLVRSYAGYTF. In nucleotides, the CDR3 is TGTGCCAGCAGCTCCCTGGTCAGGTCATACGCTGGCTACACCTTC.